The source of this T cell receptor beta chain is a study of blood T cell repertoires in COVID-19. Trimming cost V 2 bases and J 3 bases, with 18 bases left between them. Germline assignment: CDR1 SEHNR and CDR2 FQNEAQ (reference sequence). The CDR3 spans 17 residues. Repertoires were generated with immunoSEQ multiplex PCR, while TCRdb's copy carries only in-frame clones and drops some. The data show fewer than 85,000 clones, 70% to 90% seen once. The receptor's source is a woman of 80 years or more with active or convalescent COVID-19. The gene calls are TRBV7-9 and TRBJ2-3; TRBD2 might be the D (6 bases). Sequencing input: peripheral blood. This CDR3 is CASSLKFGGEGTDTQYF. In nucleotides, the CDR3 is TGTGCCAGCAGCTTAAAATTCGGGGGAGAGGGAACAGATACGCAGTATTTT.